The rows below give T cell receptor beta chains drawn from one sample of a study of blood T cells in healthy people across ages. TCRdb ran MiXCR on the 5' RACE reads and lists one entry per CDR3 protein. The sample records 1.6 million or so distinct CDR3 sequences, 30% to 40% being singletons. Input material: blood. These receptors all come from a woman aged 30 to 39 in good health. The CDR3 runs from the conserved cysteine through the conserved F or W. D genes are given only for firm matches. Part of the rows lack a size; the others show once, few, many or a class for expanded clones.

clone_size,v_call,cdr3_length,d_call,j_call,cdr3_aa,cdr3_nt
few,TRBV7-2,16,TRBD1,TRBJ2-7,CASSSARDRTTYEQYF,TGTGCCAGCAGCTCAGCTCGGGACAGGACAACCTACGAGCAGTACTTC
few,TRBV6-2/TRBV6-3,16,TRBD2,TRBJ2-1,CASSKGQRGGMDEQFF,TGTGCCAGCAGTAAGGGTCAGCGGGGGGGCATGGATGAGCAGTTCTTC
few,TRBV12-3/TRBV12-4,15,-,TRBJ2-7,CASSNGGGSSYEQYF,TGTGCCAGCAGTAACGGGGGTGGGAGCTCCTACGAGCAGTACTTC
-,TRBV4-1,15,-,TRBJ1-4,CASSQDPGDSEKLFF,TGCGCCAGCAGCCAAGATCCGGGGGATTCAGAAAAACTGTTTTTT
-,TRBV5-1,14,-,TRBJ2-2,CASSSAMNTGELFF,TGCGCCAGCAGCTCTGCGATGAACACCGGGGAGCTGTTTTTT
few,TRBV6-6,15,-,TRBJ1-2,CASSSLLLSGYGYTF,TGTGCCAGCAGTTCCCTCCTCCTATCAGGGTATGGCTACACCTTC
-,TRBV7-6,16,TRBD2,TRBJ2-5,CASSHRALAGGGTQYF,TGTGCCAGCAGCCACCGGGCTCTAGCGGGAGGGGGGACCCAGTACTTC
once,TRBV27,16,TRBD2,TRBJ2-2,CASSFLQREGPGELFF,TGTGCCAGCAGTTTCCTTCAGCGGGAGGGCCCTGGGGAGCTGTTTTTT
few,TRBV20-1,13,TRBD1,TRBJ2-3,CSAEIGGGDTQYF,TGCAGTGCCGAAATAGGGGGCGGAGATACGCAGTATTTT
-,TRBV12-3/TRBV12-4,16,TRBD1,TRBJ1-5,CATSIAGGRGNQPQHF,TGTGCCACCTCTATCGCAGGGGGAAGGGGCAATCAGCCCCAGCATTTT
-,TRBV19,14,-,TRBJ2-3,CASRRGPGIYTQYF,TGTGCCAGCCGTAGAGGGCCCGGCATCTATACGCAGTATTTT
once,TRBV20-1,12,-,TRBJ1-5,CSAQHGNQPQHF,TGCAGTGCTCAGCACGGCAATCAGCCCCAGCATTTT
few,TRBV29-1,13,TRBD1,TRBJ1-1,CSARQGMDTEAFF,TGCAGCGCCCGACAGGGTATGGACACTGAAGCTTTCTTT
-,TRBV30,16,-,TRBJ2-5,CAWSVRGLGERETQYF,TGTGCCTGGAGTGTACGTGGGTTGGGGGAGAGAGAGACCCAGTACTTC
-,TRBV15,13,-,TRBJ2-7,CATSSAAGYEQYF,TGTGCCACCAGCAGCGCAGCTGGCTACGAGCAGTACTTC
-,TRBV30,12,-,TRBJ2-3,CAWGPRADTQYF,TGTGCCTGGGGACCGAGAGCAGATACGCAGTATTTT
-,TRBV5-1,14,-,TRBJ2-5,CASSFQSSGETQYF,TGCGCCAGCAGCTTTCAGTCGTCGGGCGAGACCCAGTACTTC
-,TRBV20-1,20,TRBD2,TRBJ2-1,CSARDLVPTSGTMAFGEQFF,TGCAGTGCTAGAGATTTAGTACCGACTAGCGGGACCATGGCCTTTGGTGAGCAGTTCTTC
-,TRBV15,14,-,TRBJ2-7,CATSRGQAVREQYF,TGTGCCACCAGCAGAGGACAGGCTGTCCGCGAGCAGTACTTC
few,TRBV10-3,14,-,TRBJ1-6,CAISGHREESPLHF,TGTGCCATCAGTGGCCACAGGGAGGAGTCACCCCTCCACTTT
-,TRBV11-2,15,-,TRBJ2-5,CASSWGTTSQETQYF,TGTGCCAGCAGCTGGGGGACCACTTCTCAAGAGACCCAGTACTTC